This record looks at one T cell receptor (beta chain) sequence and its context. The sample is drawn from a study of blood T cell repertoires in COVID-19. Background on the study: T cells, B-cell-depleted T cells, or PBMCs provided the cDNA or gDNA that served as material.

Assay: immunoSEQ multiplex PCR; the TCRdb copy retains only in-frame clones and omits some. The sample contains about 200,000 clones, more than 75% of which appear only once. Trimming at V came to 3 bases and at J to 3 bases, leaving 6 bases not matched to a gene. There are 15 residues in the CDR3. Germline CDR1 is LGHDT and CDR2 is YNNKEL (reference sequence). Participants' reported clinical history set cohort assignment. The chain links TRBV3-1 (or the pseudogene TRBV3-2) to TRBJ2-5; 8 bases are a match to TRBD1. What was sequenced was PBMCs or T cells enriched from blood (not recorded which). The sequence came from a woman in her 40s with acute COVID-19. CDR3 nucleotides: TGTGCCAGCAGCCATCAATTGGACAGGGAAGAGACCCAGTACTTC. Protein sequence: CASSHQLDREETQYF.